This note documents a single T cell receptor (beta chain) sequence. This entry comes from a study of blood T cell repertoires in COVID-19. About the research overall: Samples representing acute and convalescent COVID-19 were sourced from the United States, Italy and Spain. Sources were T cells, B-cell-depleted T cells, or PBMCs; the material itself was cDNA or gDNA.

Source study methods: Reference gene primers were amplified, and this amplification served to estimate nucleated cell counts. The method was immunoSEQ multiplex PCR; TCRdb's version includes in-frame clones alone and lacks a portion of them. Clone size and V and J calls were adopted from that table, with D and trimming inferred from the DNA. The sample carries tens of thousands of clones, roughly 84% recorded once. The sample taken for sequencing was peripheral blood. The origin of this receptor is a human donor in a cohort sampled during active COVID-19. The donor label of this sample is uncertain.

CDR3 sequence: CALGQGLNTGELFF. DNA for the CDR3: TGTGCCCTGGGACAGGGACTGAACACCGGGGAGCTGTTTTTT. The chain links TRBV7-2 to TRBJ2-2, with TRBD1 matching over 9 bases. This CDR3 contains 14 residues. Germline V gene sequence: CDR1 SGHTA, CDR2 FQGNSA. Unmatched junction bases numbered 5, after V lost 11 bases and J lost 1 base.